This T cell receptor beta chain came from a study of cytomegalovirus exposure and HLA in healthy donors. Across the study: Across almost 400 genotyped donors, just over 80% landed in the Caucasian-associated ancestry cluster.

About this clone itself: What it binds is unknown.

General study points: The study listed under 200 cytomegalovirus-associated TCR beta chains. For presence/absence analyses, sequencing depth was assumed to be roughly uniform across donors.

The PCR used 60 Vbeta and 13 Jbeta primers. TCRdb keeps only in-frame clones here, not all; method: immunoSEQ multiplex PCR. The data contain 200,000 to 300,000 clones, about four fifths of them singletons. CDR3 length: 16 residues. V gave up 0 bases and J gave up 2 bases, with 13 bases separating them. The germline gives CDR1 MGHRA, CDR2 YSYEKL. The clonotype comes from a woman aged 40 to 50 in good health and CMV-seropositive. Sequencing was carried out using PBMCs. The chain joins TRBV4-1 to TRBJ1-2; weak D call: TRBD1 (5 bases). The CDR3 bases are TGCGCCAGCAGCCAAGATAGGGCAGGGAACAACTATGGCTACACCTTC. Amino acids: CASSQDRAGNNYGYTF.